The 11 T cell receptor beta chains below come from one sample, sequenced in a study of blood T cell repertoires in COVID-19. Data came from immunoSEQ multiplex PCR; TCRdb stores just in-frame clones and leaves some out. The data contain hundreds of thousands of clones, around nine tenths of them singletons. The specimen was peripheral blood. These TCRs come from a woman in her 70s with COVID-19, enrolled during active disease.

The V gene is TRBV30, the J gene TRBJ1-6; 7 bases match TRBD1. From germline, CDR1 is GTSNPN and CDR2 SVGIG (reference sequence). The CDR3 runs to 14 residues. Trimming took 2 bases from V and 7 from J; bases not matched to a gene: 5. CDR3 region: CAWSSGQANSPLHF. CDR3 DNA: TGTGCCTGGAGTTCCGGACAGGCAAATTCACCCCTCCACTTT.

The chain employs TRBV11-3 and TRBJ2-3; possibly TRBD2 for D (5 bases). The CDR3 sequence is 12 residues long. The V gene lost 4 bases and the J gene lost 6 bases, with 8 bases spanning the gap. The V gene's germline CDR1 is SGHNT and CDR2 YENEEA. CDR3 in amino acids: CASSSRGDTQYF. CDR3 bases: TGTGCCAGCAGCTCCCGCGGGGATACGCAGTATTTT.

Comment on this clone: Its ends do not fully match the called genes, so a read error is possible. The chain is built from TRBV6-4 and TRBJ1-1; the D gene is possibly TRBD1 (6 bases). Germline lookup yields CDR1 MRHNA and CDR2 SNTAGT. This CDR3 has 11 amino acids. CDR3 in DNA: TGTGCCGGGCCATTGGGGGCTGACGCTTTCTTT. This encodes CAGPLGADAFF.

The CDR3 here is CASSTTPQGIGQPQHF. The CDR3 DNA sequence: TGTGCCAGTAGCACTACCCCACAGGGGATAGGTCAGCCCCAGCATTTT. This chain connects TRBV19 to TRBJ1-5, with 7 bases that match TRBD1. V was clipped by 6 bases and J by 6 bases; unmatched bases: 14. The CDR3 is made up of 16 amino acids. Germline loops: CDR1 LNHDA, CDR2 SQIVND (reference sequence).

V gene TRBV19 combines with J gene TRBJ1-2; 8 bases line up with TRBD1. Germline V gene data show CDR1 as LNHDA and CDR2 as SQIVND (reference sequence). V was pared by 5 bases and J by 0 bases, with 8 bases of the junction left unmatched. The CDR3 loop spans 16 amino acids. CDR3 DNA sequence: TGTGCCAGTAGTTTACTCGGACAGGGATCTAACTATGGCTACACCTTC. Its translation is CASSLLGQGSNYGYTF.

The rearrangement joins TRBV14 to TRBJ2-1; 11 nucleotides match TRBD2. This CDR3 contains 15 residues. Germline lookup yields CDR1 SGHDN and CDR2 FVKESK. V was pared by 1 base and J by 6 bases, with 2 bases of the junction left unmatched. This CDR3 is CASSQVAGGPNEQFF. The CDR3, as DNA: TGTGCCAGCAGCCAAGTAGCGGGGGGGCCCAATGAGCAGTTCTTC.

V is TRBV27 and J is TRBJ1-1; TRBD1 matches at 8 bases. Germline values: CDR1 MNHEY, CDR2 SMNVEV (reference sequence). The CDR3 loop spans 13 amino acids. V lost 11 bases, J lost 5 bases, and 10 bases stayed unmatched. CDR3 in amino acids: CAPLIRGQTEAFF. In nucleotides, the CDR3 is TGTGCCCCTCTGATCAGGGGGCAAACTGAAGCTTTCTTT.

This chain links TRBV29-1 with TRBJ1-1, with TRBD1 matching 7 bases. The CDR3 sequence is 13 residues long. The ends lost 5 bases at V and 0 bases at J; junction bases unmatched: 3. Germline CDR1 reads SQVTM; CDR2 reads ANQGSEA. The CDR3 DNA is TGCAGCGTTTTCCAGGGGGTGAACACTGAAGCTTTCTTT. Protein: CSVFQGVNTEAFF.

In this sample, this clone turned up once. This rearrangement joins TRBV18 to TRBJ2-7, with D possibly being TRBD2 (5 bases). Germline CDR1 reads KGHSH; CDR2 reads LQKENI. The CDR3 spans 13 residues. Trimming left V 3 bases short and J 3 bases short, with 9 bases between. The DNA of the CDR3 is TGTGCCAGCTCACCGTGGAGGAGCTACGAGCAGTACTTC. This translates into CASSPWRSYEQYF.

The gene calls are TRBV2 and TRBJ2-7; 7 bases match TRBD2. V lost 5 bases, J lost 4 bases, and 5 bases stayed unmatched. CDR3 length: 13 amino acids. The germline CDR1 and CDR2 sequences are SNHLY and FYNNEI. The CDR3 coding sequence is TGTGCCAGCAGTTTTCCGGGGGGATACGAGCAGTACTTC. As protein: CASSFPGGYEQYF.

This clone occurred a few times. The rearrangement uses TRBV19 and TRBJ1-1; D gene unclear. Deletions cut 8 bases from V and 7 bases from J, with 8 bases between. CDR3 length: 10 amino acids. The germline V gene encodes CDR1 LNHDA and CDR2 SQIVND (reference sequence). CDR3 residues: CASLGVEAFF. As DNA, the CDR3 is TGTGCCAGTCTCGGGGTTGAAGCTTTCTTT. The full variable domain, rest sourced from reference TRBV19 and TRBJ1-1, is DGGITQSPKYLFRKEGQNVTLSCEQNLNHDAMYWYRQDPGQGLRLIYYSQIVNDFQKGDIAEGYSVSREKKESFPLTVTSAQKNPTAFYLCASLGVEAFFGQGTRLTVV.